A selection of T cell receptor beta chains follows, all from one sample in a study of Ad26.COV2.S vaccination and SARS-CoV-2 variants. Using immunoSEQ multiplex PCR, the repertoire was profiled, and TCRdb retains in-frame clones only, with some absent. The sample includes around 320,000 clones, 86% of them seen just once. The sample here was peripheral blood, taken in a trial of Ad26.COV2.S vaccine versus placebo. These receptors originate from a person aged 18-65 years who received the Ad26.COV2.S COVID-19 vaccine or a placebo. CDR3s include the opening cysteine and the closing phenylalanine or tryptophan. The D gene is left open where the match is weak. Some rows mark clone size as missing; the rest say once, few, many or name a class of expanded clone.

>TRBJ2-1|TRBV5-1|12|TRBD2|-
CASSIPSGGWFF
TGCGCCAGCAGCATCCCCTCGGGGGGGTGGTTCTTC
>TRBJ1-1|TRBV27|15|-|once
CATRGYRFKDTEAFF
TGTGCCACCCGGGGCTACCGGTTCAAGGACACTGAAGCTTTCTTT
>TRBJ1-1|TRBV18|12|-|-
CASSQTGSEAFF
TGTGCCAGCTCGCAAACAGGATCTGAAGCTTTCTTT
>TRBJ2-1|TRBV3-1/TRBV3-2|12|-|-
CASSQQYNEQFF
TGTGCCAGCAGCCAACAGTACAATGAGCAGTTCTTC
>TRBJ1-2|TRBV12-3/TRBV12-4|12|-|-
CASSLLNYGYTF
TGTGCCAGCAGTTTGTTAAACTATGGCTACACCTTC
>TRBJ2-2|TRBV4-1|16|-|-
CASSQPGRSNTGELFF
TGCGCCAGCAGCCAACCGGGCAGGTCGAACACCGGGGAGCTGTTTTTT
>TRBJ2-7|TRBV12-3/TRBV12-4|13|-|-
CASSFGHGYEQYF
TGTGCCAGCAGTTTTGGGCATGGCTACGAGCAGTACTTC
>TRBJ2-1|TRBV14|16|TRBD2|few
CASSPRTGGPMNEQFF
TGTGCCAGCAGCCCTCGTACGGGGGGGCCTATGAATGAGCAGTTCTTC
>TRBJ1-6|TRBV5-6|16|TRBD1|once
CASSSDRGLWNSPLHF
TGTGCCAGCAGCTCGGACAGGGGGCTTTGGAATTCACCCCTCCACTTT
>TRBJ1-1|TRBV19|14|TRBD1|once
CASSGNRGWTEAFF
TGTGCCAGTAGCGGGAACAGGGGCTGGACTGAAGCTTTCTTT
>TRBJ1-2|TRBV5-1|14|-|-
CASRTQGPVGGYTF
TGCGCCAGCCGTACGCAGGGCCCGGTTGGTGGCTACACCTTC
>TRBJ1-1|TRBV4-3|16|-|-
CASSQTFDRLNTEAFF
TGCGCCAGCAGCCAGACCTTCGACAGGTTGAACACTGAAGCTTTCTTT
>TRBJ1-2|TRBV6-1|12|-|-
CASSEKRYGYTF
TGTGCCAGCAGTGAAAAGAGGTATGGCTACACCTTC
>TRBJ1-4|TRBV5-8|18|TRBD1|-
CASSLGQGPLLTNEKLFF
TGTGCCAGCAGCCTCGGACAGGGCCCACTTCTAACTAATGAAAAACTGTTTTTT
>TRBJ2-1|TRBV2|15|TRBD2|-
CASSERGVLLSEQFF
TGTGCCAGCAGTGAACGGGGGGTCCTCTTGAGTGAGCAGTTCTTC
>TRBJ1-6|TRBV27|15|TRBD1|-
CASKPGDRDNSPLHF
TGTGCCAGCAAACCAGGGGACAGGGATAATTCACCCCTCCACTTT
>TRBJ2-2|TRBV7-2|16|-|-
CASSLGVRVATGELFF
TGTGCCAGCAGCTTAGGAGTCAGGGTGGCCACCGGGGAGCTGTTTTTT
>TRBJ2-1|TRBV5-6|16|TRBD1|-
CASSPDTGVPYNEQFF
TGTGCCAGCAGCCCTGATACAGGGGTTCCCTACAATGAGCAGTTCTTC
>TRBJ2-7|TRBV21-1|14|-|-
CASSKARGGYEQYF
TGTGCCAGCAGCAAAGCGCGGGGGGGCTACGAGCAGTACTTC
>TRBJ1-1|TRBV6-2/TRBV6-3|15|-|-
CASSYFDTGLSEAFF
TGTGCCAGCAGTTATTTCGATACGGGGTTATCCGAAGCTTTCTTT
>TRBJ2-1|TRBV9|15|TRBD1|-
CASSVGQGARNEQFF
TGTGCCAGCAGCGTAGGGCAGGGGGCGAGAAATGAGCAGTTCTTC
>TRBJ1-1|TRBV4-1|15|TRBD1|-
CASSPAGTGGTEAFF
TGCGCCAGCAGCCCAGCCGGGACAGGGGGCACTGAAGCTTTCTTT
>TRBJ1-3|TRBV7-9|15|-|-
CASSRSQGSGNTIYF
TGTGCCAGCAGCCGAAGCCAGGGCTCTGGAAACACCATATATTTT
>TRBJ2-5|TRBV4-2|17|TRBD2|once
CASSQRLAGGPGETQYF
TGTGCCAGCAGCCAACGTCTAGCGGGGGGGCCCGGAGAGACCCAGTACTTC
>TRBJ2-3|TRBV6-2/TRBV6-3|16|TRBD2|-
CASSSRLAGGPNTQYF
TGTGCCAGCAGTTCCAGACTAGCGGGGGGGCCAAATACGCAGTATTTT
>TRBJ1-2|TRBV3-1/TRBV3-2|14|-|-
CASSQGDRTYGYTF
TGTGCCAGCAGCCAAGGCGACAGGACCTATGGCTACACCTTC
>TRBJ2-7|TRBV5-1|14|-|-
CASSPSPNPYEQYF
TGCGCCAGCAGCCCCTCCCCCAATCCCTACGAGCAGTACTTC
>TRBJ2-5|TRBV2|11|-|-
CASSRWETQYF
TGTGCCAGCAGTCGGTGGGAGACCCAGTACTTC
>TRBJ2-3|TRBV5-1|16|TRBD2|-
CASSLASSGSTDTQYF
TGCGCCAGCAGCTTGGCGTCTAGCGGGTCCACAGATACGCAGTATTTT
>TRBJ1-5|TRBV6-5|15|-|-
CASNAGQGSNQPQHF
TGTGCCAGCAATGCGGGACAAGGAAGCAATCAGCCCCAGCATTTT
>TRBJ2-5|TRBV7-2|15|TRBD1|once
CASSSGGNLRETQYF
TGTGCCAGCAGTTCAGGGGGTAATCTGCGAGAGACCCAGTACTTC
>TRBJ2-6|TRBV2|17|TRBD1|-
CASSGGQVDFGANVLTF
TGTGCCAGCAGTGGTGGACAGGTAGACTTCGGGGCCAACGTCCTGACTTTC
>TRBJ2-5|TRBV5-1|16|-|-
CASSLAIGPKVETQYF
TGCGCCAGCAGCTTGGCCATTGGGCCCAAAGTTGAGACCCAGTACTTC
>TRBJ2-1|TRBV21-1|12|-|once
CASSKVDNEQFF
TGTGCCAGCAGCAAAGTAGACAATGAGCAGTTCTTC
>TRBJ1-5|TRBV6-2/TRBV6-3|13|-|few
CASSYMGDQPQHF
TGTGCCAGCAGTTACATGGGAGATCAGCCCCAGCATTTT
>TRBJ2-7|TRBV30|13|-|-
CAWRPNPSYEQYF
TGTGCCTGGAGGCCTAACCCGAGCTACGAGCAGTACTTC
>TRBJ2-1|TRBV4-1|17|-|-
CASSQGVRLSSYNEQFF
TGCGCCAGCAGCCAAGGTGTCAGATTAAGCTCCTACAATGAGCAGTTCTTC
>TRBJ1-1|TRBV3-1/TRBV3-2|14|-|-
CASSQNRGSTEAFF
TGTGCCAGCAGCCAAAATCGGGGGAGCACTGAAGCTTTCTTT
>TRBJ1-4|TRBV3-1/TRBV3-2|15|-|-
CASSQESGANEKLFF
TGTGCCAGCAGCCAGGAAAGTGGGGCTAATGAAAAACTGTTTTTT
>TRBJ1-3|TRBV25-1|13|TRBD1|-
CASRQGEGNTIYF
TGTGCCAGCAGACAGGGGGAAGGAAACACCATATATTTT
>TRBJ1-2|TRBV12-5|12|-|-
CASGLSNTGYTF
TGTGCTAGTGGTTTGTCCAACACCGGCTACACCTTC
>TRBJ1-3|TRBV19|13|-|-
CASRGDSGNTIYF
TGTGCCAGTAGAGGGGATTCTGGAAACACCATATATTTT
>TRBJ1-6|TRBV4-3|15|-|once
CASSTWDAPNSPLHF
TGCGCCAGCAGCACTTGGGACGCTCCAAATTCACCCCTCCACTTT
>TRBJ1-3|TRBV4-3|16|-|-
CASSQEEGAPGNTIYF
TGCGCCAGCAGCCAAGAGGAGGGAGCGCCTGGAAACACCATATATTTT
>TRBJ1-1|TRBV5-1|14|TRBD1|-
CASSLQTGSTEAFF
TGCGCCAGCAGCTTACAGACAGGGAGTACTGAAGCTTTCTTT
>TRBJ2-7|TRBV6-6|14|-|-
CASSYTGPPGEQYF
TGTGCCAGCAGTTACACCGGGCCCCCCGGGGAGCAGTACTTC
>TRBJ2-7|TRBV10-2|12|-|-
CASSAGSGEQYF
TGCGCCAGCAGTGCAGGGTCGGGGGAGCAGTACTTC
>TRBJ2-2|TRBV9|17|-|-
CASTRARGQQNTGELFF
TGTGCCAGCACCAGGGCCCGCGGACAGCAGAACACCGGGGAGCTGTTTTTT
>TRBJ1-5|TRBV2|12|-|-
CASSEMEQPQHF
TGTGCCAGCAGTGAAATGGAGCAGCCCCAGCATTTT
>TRBJ1-5|TRBV18|14|TRBD1|few
CASSPQGADQPQHF
TGTGCCAGCTCACCTCAGGGGGCAGATCAGCCCCAGCATTTT
>TRBJ1-1|TRBV10-3|15|-|-
CAISESDLKTDEAFF
TGTGCCATCAGTGAGTCTGACTTAAAGACAGACGAAGCTTTCTTT
>TRBJ2-2|TRBV27|14|-|-
CASWTGRGTGELFF
TGTGCCAGTTGGACAGGGAGGGGCACCGGGGAGCTGTTTTTT
>TRBJ1-5|TRBV15|18|-|-
CATNQLFGQGFPNQPQHF
TGTGCCACCAACCAACTCTTTGGGCAGGGCTTCCCCAATCAGCCCCAGCATTTT
>TRBJ2-3|TRBV21-1|19|-|-
CASSKYRFGLAGSTDTQYF
TGTGCCAGCAGCAAATACAGGTTCGGTCTAGCGGGGAGCACAGATACGCAGTATTTT
>TRBJ1-5|TRBV18|17|TRBD1|-
CASSPTGQGSSVQPQHF
TGTGCCAGCTCACCTACGGGACAGGGGTCTTCGGTTCAGCCCCAGCATTTT
>TRBJ1-5|TRBV28|14|-|-
CASSSYRPNQPQHF
TGTGCCAGCAGTAGCTACAGGCCCAATCAGCCCCAGCATTTT
>TRBJ2-7|TRBV11-2|14|-|-
CASTGRPGGSEQYF
TGTGCCAGCACCGGAAGGCCGGGCGGGTCCGAGCAGTACTTC